The rows below give T cell receptor beta chains drawn from one sample of a study of shared clonotypes between healthy human individuals. Method: immunoSEQ multiplex PCR; TCRdb's copy keeps in-frame clones and lacks some. The table lists around 1.9 million clones, approximately 92% of them singletons. Sequenced material: naive CD8+ T cells from PBMCs. The receptors were sampled from a man between 18 and 29 years old in good health. Some clones in this sample may be carry-over from other donors' samples. Each CDR3 is given with its conserved first and last residue. The D gene is left open where the match is weak. Size tells how often a clone was seen (once, few, many) or the class of an expanded clone, and some rows leave it out.

V: TRBV7-8
length: 16
size: -
J: TRBJ2-3
D: -
DNA: TGTGCCAGCAGCTTGGAGGGCCTAGCGAGGACAGATACGCAGTATTTT
CDR3: CASSLEGLARTDTQYF

V: TRBV27
length: 17
size: -
J: TRBJ2-2
D: -
DNA: TGTGCCAGCAGCATAGGCGCAGGGGTGGGTAGCACCGGGGAGCTGTTTTTT
CDR3: CASSIGAGVGSTGELFF

V: TRBV10-3
length: 13
size: -
J: TRBJ1-2
D: -
DNA: TGTGCCATCAGTGAGGACAACTTCTATGGCTACACCTTC
CDR3: CAISEDNFYGYTF

V: TRBV19
length: 16
size: -
J: TRBJ2-3
D: TRBD1
DNA: TGTGCCAGTACCGACCGGGACAGGGGTAGCACAGATACGCAGTATTTT
CDR3: CASTDRDRGSTDTQYF

V: TRBV4-1
length: 17
size: -
J: TRBJ1-1
D: TRBD1
DNA: TGCGCCAGCAGCCAGCACGTACCGGGACAGGAGAACACTGAAGCTTTCTTT
CDR3: CASSQHVPGQENTEAFF

V: TRBV7-9
length: 13
size: -
J: TRBJ1-1
D: -
DNA: TGTGCCAGCAGCACCATCCTGAACACTGAAGCTTTCTTT
CDR3: CASSTILNTEAFF

V: TRBV6-1
length: 15
size: once
J: TRBJ2-7
D: -
DNA: TGTGCCAGCCGTGAAGGGATCGCATCTTCCTACGAGCAGTACTTC
CDR3: CASREGIASSYEQYF

V: TRBV4-3
length: 15
size: -
J: TRBJ2-5
D: TRBD2
DNA: TGCGCCAGCAGCCAATCCCATGGACTAGTGTCGACCCAGTACTTC
CDR3: CASSQSHGLVSTQYF

V: TRBV27
length: 13
size: -
J: TRBJ2-1
D: TRBD2
DNA: TGTGCCAGCAGTTTTGGCGGGAGGTATGAGCAGTTCTTC
CDR3: CASSFGGRYEQFF

V: TRBV6-5
length: 14
size: -
J: TRBJ1-2
D: TRBD1
DNA: TGTGCCAGCAGTCCCGGGACAGGGATCTATGGCTACACCTTC
CDR3: CASSPGTGIYGYTF

V: TRBV2
length: 15
size: -
J: TRBJ2-3
D: TRBD1
DNA: TGTGCCAGCTGCCGAGGGACAGGGGGCGAAGATACGCAGTATTTT
CDR3: CASCRGTGGEDTQYF

V: TRBV9
length: 15
size: once
J: TRBJ1-2
D: -
DNA: TGTGCCAGCAGCGTAGCGGTCGACTCATCCTATGGCTACACCTTC
CDR3: CASSVAVDSSYGYTF

V: TRBV9
length: 17
size: -
J: TRBJ2-2
D: TRBD2
DNA: TGTGCCAGCAGCGTAGCTAGGAGCGGGAGGGCCGCCGGGGAGCTGTTTTTT
CDR3: CASSVARSGRAAGELFF

V: TRBV4-2
length: 16
size: once
J: TRBJ2-1
D: -
DNA: TGTGCCAGCAGCCAAGAAGCCCCCGCCCAGGGTGATGAGCAGTTCTTC
CDR3: CASSQEAPAQGDEQFF

V: TRBV5-1
length: 13
size: -
J: TRBJ2-7
D: -
DNA: TGCGCCAGCAGCTCCCGGGACTTTCTCGAGCAGTACTTC
CDR3: CASSSRDFLEQYF

V: TRBV4-1
length: 17
size: -
J: TRBJ2-1
D: TRBD1
DNA: TGCGCCAGCAGCCAAGAACGACAGGGGGATATCAACTATGAGCAGTTCTTC
CDR3: CASSQERQGDINYEQFF

V: TRBV9
length: 13
size: -
J: TRBJ2-2
D: -
DNA: TGTGCCAGCAGCGTAAACGGATTCGAGGAGCTGTTTTTT
CDR3: CASSVNGFEELFF

V: TRBV10-3
length: 13
size: -
J: TRBJ2-7
D: -
DNA: TGTGCCATCGCAGGACGGCTTCCCTACGAGCAGTACTTC
CDR3: CAIAGRLPYEQYF

V: TRBV19
length: 15
size: -
J: TRBJ2-7
D: TRBD2
DNA: TGTGCCAGTAGTATAGACACTAGCGGGCCCTACGAGCAGTACTTC
CDR3: CASSIDTSGPYEQYF

V: TRBV28
length: 15
size: -
J: TRBJ2-2
D: -
DNA: TGTGCCAGCAGTTTTAGGAGGGCGAACACCGGGGAGCTGTTTTTT
CDR3: CASSFRRANTGELFF

V: TRBV28
length: 12
size: -
J: TRBJ2-7
D: -
DNA: TGTGCCAGCAGTCCGCACGGGAACGAGCAGTACTTC
CDR3: CASSPHGNEQYF

V: TRBV5-1
length: 15
size: -
J: TRBJ2-3
D: TRBD2
DNA: TGCGCCAGCAGCTTGGCCGGCGGGAGGTGGGATACGCAGTATTTT
CDR3: CASSLAGGRWDTQYF

V: TRBV2
length: 17
size: -
J: TRBJ2-1
D: TRBD2
DNA: TGTGCCAGCAGTGAAGCTAGCGGGGCGGATATGGACAATGAGCAGTTCTTC
CDR3: CASSEASGADMDNEQFF

V: TRBV10-3
length: 10
size: -
J: TRBJ1-1
D: -
DNA: TGTGCCACCGGGGACACTGAAGCTTTCTTT
CDR3: CATGDTEAFF

V: TRBV27
length: 16
size: -
J: TRBJ2-2
D: TRBD1
DNA: TGTGCCAGCAGTTCATCGACAGGGGGCTACACCGGGGAGCTGTTTTTT
CDR3: CASSSSTGGYTGELFF

V: TRBV19
length: 16
size: -
J: TRBJ1-5
D: -
DNA: TGTGCCAGTAGCTGGACAGAAATTTATAGCAATCAGCCCCAGCATTTT
CDR3: CASSWTEIYSNQPQHF

V: TRBV10-3
length: 13
size: -
J: TRBJ2-5
D: TRBD2
DNA: TGTGCCTCAGATCAAGGCGGGGGGGAGACCCAGTACTTC
CDR3: CASDQGGGETQYF

V: TRBV6-5
length: 16
size: -
J: TRBJ2-1
D: TRBD1
DNA: TGTGCCAGCAGTTACACCGGGACAGGGGCCTACAATGAGCAGTTCTTC
CDR3: CASSYTGTGAYNEQFF

V: TRBV11-2
length: 12
size: -
J: TRBJ1-1
D: -
DNA: TGTGCCAGCAGCCTGACCCGCGGAGAGGCTTTCTTT
CDR3: CASSLTRGEAFF

V: TRBV6-1
length: 14
size: -
J: TRBJ2-7
D: -
DNA: TGTGCCAGCAGTGAAGTGACCGGGACCTACGAGCAGTACTTC
CDR3: CASSEVTGTYEQYF

V: TRBV11-2
length: 13
size: -
J: TRBJ2-7
D: -
DNA: TGTGCCAGCAGCTTAGGGCACAGGGTCGAGCAGTACTTC
CDR3: CASSLGHRVEQYF

V: TRBV27
length: 14
size: once
J: TRBJ2-2
D: TRBD1
DNA: TGTGCCAGCAGTTTAACAGGGGTGGCCGGGGAGCTGTTTTTT
CDR3: CASSLTGVAGELFF

V: TRBV6-5
length: 14
size: -
J: TRBJ2-7
D: TRBD2
DNA: TGTGCCAGCTCCCCACGAGCGGGATTCTACGAGCAGTACTTC
CDR3: CASSPRAGFYEQYF

V: TRBV4-1
length: 15
size: -
J: TRBJ2-1
D: TRBD2
DNA: TGCGCCAGCGGGGAGCGGGAGGGCCGGAACAATGAGCAGTTCTTC
CDR3: CASGEREGRNNEQFF

V: TRBV19
length: 14
size: -
J: TRBJ2-5
D: -
DNA: TGTGCCAGTAGTATCGACGACAACCAAGAGACCCAGTACTTC
CDR3: CASSIDDNQETQYF

V: TRBV14
length: 14
size: -
J: TRBJ1-2
D: -
DNA: TGTGCCAGCAGCCAACTGACAGGCTGGTTTGGCTACACCTTC
CDR3: CASSQLTGWFGYTF

V: TRBV28
length: 18
size: -
J: TRBJ1-5
D: -
DNA: TGTGCCAGCAGTCCCCGAGACTCAACAAAGCAAAGCAATCAGCCCCAGCATTTT
CDR3: CASSPRDSTKQSNQPQHF

V: TRBV27
length: 18
size: -
J: TRBJ2-1
D: TRBD2
DNA: TGTGCCAGCAGTTTATCGGTCCTAGCGGGAGGTGGGTTGGATGAGCAGTTCTTC
CDR3: CASSLSVLAGGGLDEQFF

V: TRBV28
length: 17
size: once
J: TRBJ2-2
D: -
DNA: TGTGCCAGCAGTTTACCCCACAGGGACGCGGACACCGGGGAGCTGTTTTTT
CDR3: CASSLPHRDADTGELFF

V: TRBV15
length: 15
size: -
J: TRBJ2-1
D: TRBD2
DNA: TGTGCCACCAGCGTAGGGACTAGCGGCTACAATGAGCAGTTCTTC
CDR3: CATSVGTSGYNEQFF

V: TRBV13
length: 15
size: -
J: TRBJ2-3
D: TRBD2
DNA: TGTGCCAGCAGCTTTAGCGGGAGCGGCACAGATACGCAGTATTTT
CDR3: CASSFSGSGTDTQYF